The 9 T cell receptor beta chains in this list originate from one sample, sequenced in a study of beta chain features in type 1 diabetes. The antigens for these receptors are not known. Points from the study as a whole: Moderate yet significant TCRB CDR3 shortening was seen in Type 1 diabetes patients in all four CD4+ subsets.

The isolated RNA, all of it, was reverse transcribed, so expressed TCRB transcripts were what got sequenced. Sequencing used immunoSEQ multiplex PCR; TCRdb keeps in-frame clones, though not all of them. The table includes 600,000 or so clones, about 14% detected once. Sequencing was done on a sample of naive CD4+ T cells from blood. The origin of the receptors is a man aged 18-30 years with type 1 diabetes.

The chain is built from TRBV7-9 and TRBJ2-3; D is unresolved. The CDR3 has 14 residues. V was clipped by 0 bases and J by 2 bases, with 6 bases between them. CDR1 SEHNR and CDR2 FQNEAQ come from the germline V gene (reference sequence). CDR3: CASSLAGYTDTQYF. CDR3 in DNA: TGTGCCAGCAGCTTAGCGGGGTACACAGATACGCAGTATTTT.

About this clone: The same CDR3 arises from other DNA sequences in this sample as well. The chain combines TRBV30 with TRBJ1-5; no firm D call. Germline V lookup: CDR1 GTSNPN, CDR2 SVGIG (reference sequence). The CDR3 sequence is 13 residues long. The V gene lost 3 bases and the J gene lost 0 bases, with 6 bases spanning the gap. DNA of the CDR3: TGTGCCTGGAGCGCTAATAGCAATCAGCCCCAGCATTTT. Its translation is CAWSANSNQPQHF. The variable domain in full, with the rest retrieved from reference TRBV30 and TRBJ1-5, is SQTIHQWPATLVQPVGSPLSLECTVEGTSNPNLYWYRQAAGRGLQLLFYSVGIGQISSEVPQNLSASRPQDRQFILSSKKLLLSDSGFYLCAWSANSNQPQHFGDGTRLSIL.

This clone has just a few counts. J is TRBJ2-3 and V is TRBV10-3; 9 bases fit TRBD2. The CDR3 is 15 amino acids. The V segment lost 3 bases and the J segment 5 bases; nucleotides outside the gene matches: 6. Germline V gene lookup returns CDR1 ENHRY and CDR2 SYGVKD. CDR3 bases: TGTGCCATCAGTGACCCTAGCGGGAAGGAAGATACGCAGTATTTT. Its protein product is CAISDPSGKEDTQYF.

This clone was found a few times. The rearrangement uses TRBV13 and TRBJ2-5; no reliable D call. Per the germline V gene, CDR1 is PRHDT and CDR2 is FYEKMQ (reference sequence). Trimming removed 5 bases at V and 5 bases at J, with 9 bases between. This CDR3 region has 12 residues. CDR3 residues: CASSIRAETQYF. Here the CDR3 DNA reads TGTGCCAGCAGCATTAGGGCGGAGACCCAGTACTTC.

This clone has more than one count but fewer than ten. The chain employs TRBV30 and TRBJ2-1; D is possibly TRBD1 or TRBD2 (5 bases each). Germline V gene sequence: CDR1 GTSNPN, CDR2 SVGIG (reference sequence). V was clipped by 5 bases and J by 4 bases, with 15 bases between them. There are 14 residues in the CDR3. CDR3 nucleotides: TGTGCCTGGGCTGACCCGGGACGGTACAATGAGCAGTTCTTC. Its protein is CAWADPGRYNEQFF.

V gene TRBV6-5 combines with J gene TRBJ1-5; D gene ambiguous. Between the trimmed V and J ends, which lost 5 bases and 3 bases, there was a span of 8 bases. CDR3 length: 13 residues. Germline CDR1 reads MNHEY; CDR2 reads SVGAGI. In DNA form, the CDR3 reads TGTGCCAGCAGTCGGGTCTTCAATCAGCCCCAGCATTTT. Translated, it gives CASSRVFNQPQHF.

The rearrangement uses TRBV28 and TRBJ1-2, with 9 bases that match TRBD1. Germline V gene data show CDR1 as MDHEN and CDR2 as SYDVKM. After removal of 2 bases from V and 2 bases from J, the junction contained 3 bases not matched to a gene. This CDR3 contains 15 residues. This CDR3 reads CASSLGGQGNYGYTF. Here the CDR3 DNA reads TGTGCCAGCAGTTTAGGGGGACAGGGCAACTATGGCTACACCTTC.

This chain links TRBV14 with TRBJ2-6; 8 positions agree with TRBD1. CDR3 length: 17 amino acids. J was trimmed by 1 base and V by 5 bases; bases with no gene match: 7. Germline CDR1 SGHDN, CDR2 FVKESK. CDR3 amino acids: CASSSHRGESGANVLTF. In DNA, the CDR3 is TGTGCCAGCAGCTCTCACAGGGGGGAGTCTGGGGCCAACGTCCTGACTTTC.

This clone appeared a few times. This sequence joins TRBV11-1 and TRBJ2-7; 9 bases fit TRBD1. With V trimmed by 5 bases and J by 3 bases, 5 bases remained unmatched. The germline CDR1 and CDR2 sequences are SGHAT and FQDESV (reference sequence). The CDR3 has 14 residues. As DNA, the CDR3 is TGTGCCAGCAGCCAAGGGACAGGGAGCTACGAGCAGTACTTC. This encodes CASSQGTGSYEQYF.